These 4 T cell receptor beta chains share one sample of origin, sequenced in a study of T-cell reconstitution after alpha-beta-depleted transplantation in children. As it was prepared, the TCRbeta library received unique molecular identifiers. In TCRdb, the PCR reads were re-called with MiXCR into one record per CDR3 protein. The repertoire has hundreds of thousands of distinct CDR3 sequences, roughly 16% of them found once; the top ten carry roughly 40%. The sample was PBMCs, mostly from graft donor cells, taken 360 days after TCRalphabeta/CD19-depleted stem cell transplant. The receptors were sampled from a male patient under 10 years old who had a stem cell transplant for acute lymphoblastic leukemia, so the T cells may come from the graft donor.

The V and J genes are TRBV7-9 and TRBJ1-4; a weak D match, TRBD1 (6 bases). The CDR3 is 15 amino acids. V shed 5 bases and J shed 7 bases, with 17 bases lying between them. The germline V gene encodes CDR1 SEHNR and CDR2 FQNEAQ (reference sequence). The chain's CDR3 is CASSPRDKGIEKLFF. The CDR3 DNA sequence: TGTGCCAGCAGCCCCCGGGACAAGGGGATTGAAAAACTGTTTTTT.

The J gene is TRBJ2-7, the V gene TRBV6-1; 7 bases align to TRBD1. From germline, CDR1 is MNHNS and CDR2 SASEGT. The CDR3 covers 15 residues. Losses at the gene ends were 5 bases for V and 2 bases for J; bases not matched to a gene: 9. Here the CDR3 reads CASSRQWDSPYEQYF. The CDR3 DNA follows: TGTGCCAGCAGTCGACAATGGGACAGCCCCTACGAGCAGTACTTC.

The chain carries TRBV3-1 and TRBJ1-1, with 7 nucleotides matching TRBD1. This CDR3 has 16 amino acids. Germline trimming cut 1 base from V and 5 bases from J; bases unmatched to any gene: 10. Germline-derived CDR1 and CDR2 are LGHDT and YNNKEL (reference sequence). CDR3 residues: CASSQGRQGRKTEAFF. The CDR3 DNA reads as TGTGCCAGCAGCCAAGGCCGACAGGGTAGGAAGACTGAAGCTTTCTTT.

The chain is built from TRBV29-1 and TRBJ2-7; tentatively, D is TRBD2 (6 bases). The CDR3 is 14 residues long. With 4 bases removed from V and 0 bases from J, the gap between germline ends came to 13 bases. Germline V gene lookup returns CDR1 SQVTM and CDR2 ANQGSEA. CDR3 region: CSVVGGTGSYEQYF. CDR3 DNA sequence: TGCAGCGTTGTCGGCGGGACGGGCTCCTACGAGCAGTACTTC.